This T cell receptor beta chain emerged from a study of response to subunit inactivated influenza vaccine. Overall study results and limits: That few new T cells are recruited by each seasonal influenza vaccination was the authors' suggestion.

MiXCR was run by TCRdb on the RT-PCR reads, yielding one entry per CDR3 protein. This table holds approximately 570,000 distinct CDR3 sequences, less than 10% found once. CDR1 is MGHDK, CDR2 SYGVNS, per germline. V was cut by 4 bases and J by 1 base, with 10 bases left in between. There are 15 residues in the CDR3. There are a few counts of this clonotype. What it binds is not known. The sequence was obtained from a man aged 50-75 years who received an inactivated influenza vaccine. The sequencing here drew on PBMCs from blood, taken around 25 months after vaccination. V is TRBV25-1 and J is TRBJ2-2, with D perhaps matching TRBD1 or TRBD2 (6 bases each). The DNA of the CDR3 is TGTGCCAGCAGTGTAGGGGGGATGAACACCGGGGAGCTGTTTTTT. It codes for CASSVGGMNTGELFF. The variable domain in full, completed from reference TRBV25-1 and TRBJ2-2, reads EADIYQTPRYLVIGTGKKITLECSQTMGHDKMYWYQQDPGMELHLIHYSYGVNSTEKGDLSSESTVSRIRTEHFPLTLESARPSHTSQYLCASSVGGMNTGELFFGEGSRLTVL.